This T cell receptor (beta chain) was identified in a study of cytomegalovirus exposure and HLA in healthy donors (dated by TCRdb to about 2017). The study in broad terms: An earlier analysis of 587 of the donors reported under 300 Gb of sequence data and 117 million unique TCR beta sequences obtained from about 179 million T cells. Class I and class II HLA loci were covered by the typing at four-digit resolution. Along with the 666-subject first cohort, a separate validation cohort of some 130 different subjects was used. The T cell repertoires of several hundred subjects were profiled by immunosequencing and related to cytomegalovirus serostatus. To decide whether each TCR beta V gene segment behaved as functional or pseudogenic, an earlier analysis of fewer than 750 of the donors relied on high-throughput TCR beta sequencing. Every repertoire in the discovery cohort had been generated on one and the same sequencing platform. The aim of the study was to test whether cataloging public T cell receptors could identify signatures of past pathogen exposure. Among some 400 genotyped donors of the cohort, an average of roughly 240,000 unique TCR beta nucleotide sequences were sequenced per donor, about a sixth of them non-productive. To study patterns of TCR occurrence, a later analysis re-analyzed previously published TCR beta repertoires from 500 to 850 donors and added high-resolution HLA genotyping. In the later analysis, no new phenotypic data were used to find candidate immune exposures; instead, reliance was placed on TCR beta sequences and their occurrence across donors. An early release covering roughly 600 HLA-typed donors comprised about 310 gigabases of sequencing data and 65 million to 100 million unique TCR sequences. The number of donors typed differed by locus, with roughly 629-640 for A, B, C, DRB1 and DQB1, more than 500 for DQA1, approximately 570 for DPA1, and 450 to 480 for DPB1. Donor age, sex, ethnicity and CMV serostatus were collected together with the repertoire data. About five DR-DQ haplotypes were treated as single units for association and clustering because of strong linkage in the cohort. Genome-wide SNP genotypes for about 65% of the roughly 700 donors were used in a later genetic analysis, which treated that subset as a discovery cohort. Among the approximately 400 genotyped donors, around 81% belonged to the genetic ancestry cluster associated with self-reported Caucasian donors. The study combined high-throughput TCR immunosequencing, statistical association of individual TCRs with disease status, and machine learning to predict cytomegalovirus infection status.

Sequences MDHEN (CDR1) and SYDVKM (CDR2) are obtained from the germline V gene. The CDR3 runs 14 residues from the cysteine to the phenylalanine. The read is trimmed to its CDR3 DNA, 42 bases read in frame from base 1. Receptor libraries were prepared by the immunoSEQ multiplex PCR assay. A mixture of 60 forward primers for TCR Vbeta segments and 13 reverse primers for TCR Jbeta segments was used in the multiplex PCR. The CDR3 region of rearranged TCR beta genes was amplified from genomic DNA with a multiplex PCR assay. The amplified TCR beta libraries were sequenced on the Illumina HiSeq System as 87-base-pair reads. As for the original processing: A later analysis tallied roughly 80 million unique TCR beta chains across the roughly 610 repertoires, and approximately 12 million of those chains were shared by two or more donors. Raw reads were error-corrected and collapsed into unique sequences by a nearest-neighbor algorithm in which closely related sequences were merged to remove PCR and sequencing errors. V, D and J gene segments were assigned by aligning CDR3 sequences to IMGT reference sequences. For a sequence to be retained, a match of at least six nucleotides was required to both a V gene segment and a J gene segment. A rearrangement counted as productive if the CDR3 had no stop codons and remained in frame with V and J, and every other rearrangement counted as non-productive. Following IMGT convention, CDR3 was defined as the stretch from the second conserved V-encoded cysteine to the conserved J-encoded phenylalanine. In an earlier analysis of around 640 of the donors, sequences lacking an unambiguous match to a single V gene segment were excluded. In an earlier analysis of some 590 of the donors, a V segment was called functional when productive rearrangements were above 56.7%, and segregating when the standard deviation between donors exceeded 5%. A statistical classification framework was built to diagnose cytomegalovirus status from the catalog of TCR beta chain sequences. In a later analysis, TCR nucleotide sequences were compared against IMGT/GENE-DB human TR gene sequences so that V and J genes could be assigned. In a later analysis, CDR3 sequences and most-parsimonious VDJ recombination scenarios were assigned using the TCRdist pipeline. In a later analysis, each TCR beta chain was defined by its CDR3 amino acid sequence together with its V-gene family, and reads without a unique V-gene family were excluded. As a way to deal with suspected cross-contamination and a sequencing artifact, a later analysis dropped 500 to 700 nucleotide sequences that were highly shared and had low generation probability. In a later analysis, a clonal expansion index for each public chain was calculated from normalized within-repertoire ranks of inferred template counts. In a later analysis, generation probabilities were computed with a VDJ recombination model fitted to out-of-frame rearrangements, and the resulting probabilities were checked against IGoR. Hypergeometric tests were used in a later analysis to score TCR-TCR, TCR-HLA and TCR-CMV co-occurrence, with a repertoire-size bias correction applied to the TCR pairs. A later analysis estimated false discovery rates by permuting HLA or CMV assignments 20 times. In a later analysis, co-occurring TCRs were grouped using DBSCAN, with TCRdist sequence similarity added in when clustering inside HLA-allele-positive subsets. Repertoires with fewer than 30,000 or more than 120,000 public chains were left out of co-occurrence clustering, as were about 5 repertoires with anomalous nucleotide sharing. TCRdb obtained this table from immuneACCESS and retained in-frame rearrangements with V and J assigned. These tables miss some clones; where compared with another copy, unresolved V genes account for less than half of the shortfall, and the remainder is unexplained. From that table come the V and J calls and clone size; the DNA was used to work out D and trimming. The sample contains approximately 100,000 clones, roughly 85% of them found a single time. The ten largest clones capture approximately 3% of the sample.

In total, 630 or so healthy bone marrow donors made up the cohort. At the time of sampling, every cohort member was nominally healthy, though immune exposures that went unrecorded were likely present. The donor tested CMV seronegative, placing the donor among the roughly 340 seronegative members of the cohort. A peripheral blood sample was collected from each donor, and TCR beta sequencing was performed on peripheral blood mononuclear cells. The Qiagen DNeasy Blood Extraction Kit was used to extract genomic DNA from the blood cell samples. Remarks on this clone: Its antigen remains undetermined. The junction differs from germline at one of its ends, possibly a read error.

What the study reported, not specific to this receptor: In the study, 164 TCR beta chains were listed as associated with cytomegalovirus. A later analysis associated about 17,000 TCR beta sequences with specific HLA alleles at a false discovery rate of 0.05. Most TCR sequences were seen in very few donors, while some public TCRs were found in many individuals. Over 15 rarely observed V segments, including chromosome 9 orphons, were excluded from the earlier analysis of some 590 of the donors because counts were too low. According to a later genetic analysis, donors in an Asian-associated ancestry cluster had fewer N-insertions in productive TCRs than the approximately 630-donor mean. A later analysis reported that several top co-occurrence clusters appeared linked to parvovirus B19, influenza, CMV and Epstein-Barr virus. Linkage disequilibrium might explain the correlated functional status among segregating V segments, but an unknown experimental factor could not be excluded. The 87-base-pair reads could not distinguish some IMGT-functional V segments, including TRBV6-2 and TRBV6-3, so those segments were excluded. In a later genetic analysis, a missense DCLRE1C variant was associated with V-gene and J-gene trimming of TCR beta chains, and the association was replicated in an independent cohort. The presence/absence analyses assumed that sequencing depth was roughly uniform across donors, and that assumption may not be true. In an earlier analysis of 587 of the donors, most TCR beta V segments appeared in productive rearrangements about 87% or about 30% of the time, broadly matching IMGT annotations. Only TCR beta chains were sequenced in this cohort, and the absence of alpha or paired-chain data limited detectable features. Most CMV-associated TCR beta chains appeared to be HLA-restricted in a later analysis, and the HLA associations seemed to be driven largely by CMV exposure. When HLA alleles, especially DR and DQ, strongly co-occurred, TCR associations were difficult to assign to individual alleles. Because some donors lacked HLA typing at each locus, the association tests relied only on the typed subset. A group of highly shared sequence variants was considered likely to be a technical artifact of the sequencing pipeline. In a later analysis, HLA-associated TCR beta chains were found to be more clonally expanded and to have lower generation probabilities than equally common non-associated chains. A further reported finding was that TCR beta sequences accurately predicted the HLA-A and HLA-B alleles for most subjects in the first cohort. The only immune exposure information available for the cohort was CMV serostatus. In a later analysis, TCR association rates were found to vary across HLA loci, with the most associated TCRs seen for DRB1 alleles and the fewest for HLA-C alleles. A few of the identified cytomegalovirus-associated TCR beta chains were confirmed in vitro to be specific for cytomegalovirus antigens. The classifier was reported to diagnose cytomegalovirus status with high specificity and sensitivity in both the original cohort and the validation cohort. It was suggested by the authors that the approach could potentially be generalized to other disease states and immunological phenotypes.

The rearranged chain carries TRBV28 and TRBJ2-3; 9 junctional bases match TRBD2. The sample taken for sequencing was PBMCs. The TCR comes from a woman aged 40 to 55 in good health and CMV-seronegative. This receptor carries the CDR3 CASSSQTSGDMQYF. The nucleotide sequence is TGTGCCAGCAGTTCGCAGACTAGCGGAGATATGCAGTATTTT.